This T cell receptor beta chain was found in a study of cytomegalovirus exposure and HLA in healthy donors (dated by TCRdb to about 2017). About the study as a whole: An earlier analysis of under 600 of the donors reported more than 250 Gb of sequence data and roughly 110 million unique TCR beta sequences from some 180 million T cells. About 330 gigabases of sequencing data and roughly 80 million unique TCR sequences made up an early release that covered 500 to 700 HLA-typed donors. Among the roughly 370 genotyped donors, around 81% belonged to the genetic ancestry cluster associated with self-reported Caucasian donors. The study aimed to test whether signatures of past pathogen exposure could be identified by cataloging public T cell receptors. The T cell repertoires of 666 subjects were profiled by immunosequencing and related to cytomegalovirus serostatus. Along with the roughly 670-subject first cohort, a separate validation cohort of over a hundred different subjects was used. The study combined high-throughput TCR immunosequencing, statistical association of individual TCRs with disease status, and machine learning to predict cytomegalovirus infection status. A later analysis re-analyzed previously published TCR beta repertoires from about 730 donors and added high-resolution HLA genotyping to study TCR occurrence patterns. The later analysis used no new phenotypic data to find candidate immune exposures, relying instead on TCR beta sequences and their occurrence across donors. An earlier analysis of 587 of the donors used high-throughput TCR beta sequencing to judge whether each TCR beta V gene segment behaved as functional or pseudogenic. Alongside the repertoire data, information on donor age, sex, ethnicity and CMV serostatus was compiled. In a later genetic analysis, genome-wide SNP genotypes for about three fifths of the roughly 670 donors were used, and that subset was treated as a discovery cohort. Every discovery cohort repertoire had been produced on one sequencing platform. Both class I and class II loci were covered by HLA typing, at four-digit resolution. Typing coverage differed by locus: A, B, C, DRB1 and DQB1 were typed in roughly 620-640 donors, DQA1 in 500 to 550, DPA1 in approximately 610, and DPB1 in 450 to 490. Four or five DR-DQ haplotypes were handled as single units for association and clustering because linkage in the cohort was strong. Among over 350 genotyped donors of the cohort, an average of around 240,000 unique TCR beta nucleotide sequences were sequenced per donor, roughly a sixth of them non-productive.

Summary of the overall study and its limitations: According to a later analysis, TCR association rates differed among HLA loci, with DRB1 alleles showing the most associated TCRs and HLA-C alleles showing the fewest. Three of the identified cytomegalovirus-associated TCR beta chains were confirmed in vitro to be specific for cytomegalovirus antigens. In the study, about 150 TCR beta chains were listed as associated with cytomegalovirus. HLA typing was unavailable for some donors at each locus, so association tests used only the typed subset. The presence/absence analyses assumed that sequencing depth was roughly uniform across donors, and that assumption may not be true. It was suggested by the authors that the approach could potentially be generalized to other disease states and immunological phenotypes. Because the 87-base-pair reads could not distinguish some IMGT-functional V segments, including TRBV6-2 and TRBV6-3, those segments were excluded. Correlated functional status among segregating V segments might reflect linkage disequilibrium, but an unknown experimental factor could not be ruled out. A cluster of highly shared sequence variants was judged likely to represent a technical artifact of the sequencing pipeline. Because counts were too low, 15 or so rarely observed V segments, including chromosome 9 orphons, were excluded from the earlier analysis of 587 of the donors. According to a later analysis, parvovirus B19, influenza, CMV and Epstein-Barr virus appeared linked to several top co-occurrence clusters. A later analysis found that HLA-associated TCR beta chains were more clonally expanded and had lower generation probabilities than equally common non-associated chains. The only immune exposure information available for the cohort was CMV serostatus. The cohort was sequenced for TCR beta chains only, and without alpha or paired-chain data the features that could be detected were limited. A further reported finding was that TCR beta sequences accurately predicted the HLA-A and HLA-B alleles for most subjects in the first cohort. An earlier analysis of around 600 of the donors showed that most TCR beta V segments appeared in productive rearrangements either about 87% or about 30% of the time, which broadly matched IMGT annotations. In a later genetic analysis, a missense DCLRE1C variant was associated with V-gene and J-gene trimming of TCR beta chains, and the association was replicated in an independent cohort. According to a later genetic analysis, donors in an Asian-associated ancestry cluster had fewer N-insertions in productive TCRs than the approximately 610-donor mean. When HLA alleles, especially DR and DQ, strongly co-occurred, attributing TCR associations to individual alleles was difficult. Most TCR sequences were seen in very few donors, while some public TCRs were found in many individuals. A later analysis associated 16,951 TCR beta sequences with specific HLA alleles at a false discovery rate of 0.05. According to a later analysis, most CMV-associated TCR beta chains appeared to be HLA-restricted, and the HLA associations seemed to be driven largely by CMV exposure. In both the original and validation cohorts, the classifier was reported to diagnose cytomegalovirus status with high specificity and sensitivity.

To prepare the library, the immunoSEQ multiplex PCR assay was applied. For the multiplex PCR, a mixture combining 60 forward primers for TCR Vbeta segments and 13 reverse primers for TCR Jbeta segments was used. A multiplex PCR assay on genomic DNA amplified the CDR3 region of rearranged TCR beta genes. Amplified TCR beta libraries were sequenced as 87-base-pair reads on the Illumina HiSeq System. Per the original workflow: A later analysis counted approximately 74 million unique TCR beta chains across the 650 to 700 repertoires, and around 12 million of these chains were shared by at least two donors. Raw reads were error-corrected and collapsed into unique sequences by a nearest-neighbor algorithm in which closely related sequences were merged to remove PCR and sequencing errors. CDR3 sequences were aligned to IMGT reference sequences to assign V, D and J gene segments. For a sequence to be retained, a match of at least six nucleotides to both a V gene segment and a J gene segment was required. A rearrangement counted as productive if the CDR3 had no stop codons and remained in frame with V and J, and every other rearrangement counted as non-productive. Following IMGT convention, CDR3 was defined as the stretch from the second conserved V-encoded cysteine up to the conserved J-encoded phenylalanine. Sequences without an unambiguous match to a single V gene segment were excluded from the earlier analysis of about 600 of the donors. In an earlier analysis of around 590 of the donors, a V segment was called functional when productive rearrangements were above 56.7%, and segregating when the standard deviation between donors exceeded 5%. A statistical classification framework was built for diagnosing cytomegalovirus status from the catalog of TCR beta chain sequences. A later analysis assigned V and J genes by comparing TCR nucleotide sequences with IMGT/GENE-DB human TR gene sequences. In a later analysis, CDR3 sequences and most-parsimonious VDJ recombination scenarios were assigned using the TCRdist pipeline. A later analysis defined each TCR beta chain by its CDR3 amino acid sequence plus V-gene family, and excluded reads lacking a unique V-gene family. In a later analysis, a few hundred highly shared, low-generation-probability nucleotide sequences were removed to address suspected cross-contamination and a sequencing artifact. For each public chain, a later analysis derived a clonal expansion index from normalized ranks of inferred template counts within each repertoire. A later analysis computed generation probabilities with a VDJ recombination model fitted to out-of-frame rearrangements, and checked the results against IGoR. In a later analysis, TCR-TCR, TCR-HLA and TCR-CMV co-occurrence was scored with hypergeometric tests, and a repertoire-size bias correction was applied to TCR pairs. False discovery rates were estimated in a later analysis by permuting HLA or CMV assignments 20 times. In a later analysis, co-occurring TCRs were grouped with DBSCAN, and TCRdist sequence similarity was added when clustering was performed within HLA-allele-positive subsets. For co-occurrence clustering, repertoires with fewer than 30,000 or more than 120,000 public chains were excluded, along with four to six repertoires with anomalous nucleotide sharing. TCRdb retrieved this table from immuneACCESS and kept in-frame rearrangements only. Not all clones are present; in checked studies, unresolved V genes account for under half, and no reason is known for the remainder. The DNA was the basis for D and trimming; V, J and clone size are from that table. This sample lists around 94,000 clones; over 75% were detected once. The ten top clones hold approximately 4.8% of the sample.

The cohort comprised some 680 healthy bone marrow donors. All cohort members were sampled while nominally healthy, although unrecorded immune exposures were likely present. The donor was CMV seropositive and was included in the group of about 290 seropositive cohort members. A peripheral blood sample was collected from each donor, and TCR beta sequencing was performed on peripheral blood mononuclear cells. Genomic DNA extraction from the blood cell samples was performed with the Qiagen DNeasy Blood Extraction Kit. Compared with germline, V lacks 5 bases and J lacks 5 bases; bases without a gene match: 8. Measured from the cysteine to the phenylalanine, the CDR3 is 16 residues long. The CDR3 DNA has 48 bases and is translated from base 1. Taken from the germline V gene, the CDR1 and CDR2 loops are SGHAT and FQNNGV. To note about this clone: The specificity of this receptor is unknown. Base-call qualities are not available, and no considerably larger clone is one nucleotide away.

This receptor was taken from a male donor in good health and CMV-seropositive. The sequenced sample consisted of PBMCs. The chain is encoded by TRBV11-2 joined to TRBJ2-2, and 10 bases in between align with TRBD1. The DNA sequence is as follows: TGTGCCAGCAGCCTTCCGGGACAGGGGAGAACCGGGGAGCTGTTTTTT. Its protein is CASSLPGQGRTGELFF.